Each of the 4 T cell receptor beta chains below was sequenced from the same sample in a study of yellow fever vaccine responses in identical twins. Each CDR3 protein is one row after TCRdb ran MiXCR on the RT-PCR reads. The data show roughly 18,000 distinct CDR3 sequences, with roughly two thirds seen just once and 6.5% to 8.5% held by the top ten. The sample was T cells from blood (PBMCs), unsorted or a sorted subset (not recorded which), taken before or after yellow fever vaccination (not recorded which). These receptors were collected from a woman aged 18-29 years who received the yellow fever vaccine.

This clonotype occurred a few times. The gene calls are TRBV29-1 and TRBJ1-1; D remains ambiguous. The CDR3 loop spans 15 amino acids. Looked up from germline, CDR1 is SQVTM and CDR2 is ANQGSEA. V gave up 2 bases and J gave up 0 bases, with 13 bases separating them. CDR3 protein: CSVELLGLMNTEAFF. The CDR3 coding sequence is TGCAGCGTTGAATTACTGGGTCTCATGAACACTGAAGCTTTCTTT.

This clonotype was seen a few times. V gene TRBV12-3 or TRBV12-4 combines with J gene TRBJ1-2; a weak D match, TRBD1 (5 bases). The CDR3 totals 13 residues. The V end lost 2 bases, the J end lost 4 bases, and 8 bases lay between the germline ends. The DNA of the CDR3 is TGTGCCAGCAGTTTACCAGGGAGCTATGGCTACACCTTC. Translated: CASSLPGSYGYTF.

This sequence joins TRBV2 and TRBJ2-5; D is tentatively TRBD1 or TRBD2 (5 bases each). V shed 8 bases and J shed 5 bases, with 12 bases lying between them. Germline CDR1 SNHLY, CDR2 FYNNEI. The CDR3 has 12 amino acids. The CDR3 here is CASSGTSETQYF. DNA of the CDR3: TGTGCCAGCTCAGGGACCTCGGAGACCCAGTACTTC.

The chain uses TRBV11-2 and TRBJ1-2; D is undetermined. Per the germline V gene, CDR1 is SGHAT and CDR2 is FQNNGV. CDR3 size: 14 residues. V dropped 2 bases and J dropped 0 bases, with 7 bases sitting between them. The CDR3 sequence is CASSLFPANYGYTF. DNA of the CDR3: TGTGCCAGCAGCTTATTTCCCGCTAACTATGGCTACACCTTC.